Below, 29 T cell receptor beta chains from the same sample are listed, as sequenced in a study of T cell responses to AZD1222 COVID-19 vaccine. TCRdb's table, derived via immunoSEQ multiplex PCR, lists solely in-frame clones and lacks some. Counted here are fewer than 110,000 clones, around nine tenths occurring once; the ten biggest clones make up 22%. The source was peripheral blood, collected on day 0 of AZD1222 vaccination. The receptors come from an adult in good health.

V gene TRBV18 combines with J gene TRBJ2-1, with 8 bases matching TRBD1. The CDR3 sequence is 17 residues long. Germline V gene data show CDR1 as KGHSH and CDR2 as LQKENI. Trimming removed 1 base from V and 9 bases from J; junction bases left unmatched: 14. This CDR3 is CASSPLQGRGRTGEQFF. The DNA for the CDR3 is TGTGCCAGCTCACCACTACAGGGCAGGGGGCGAACGGGTGAGCAGTTCTTC.

This rearrangement joins TRBV2 to TRBJ2-5; D is tentatively TRBD1 or TRBD2 (5 bases each). This CDR3 has 14 amino acids. Germline loops: CDR1 SNHLY, CDR2 FYNNEI. The V end was cut by 5 bases, the J end by 5 bases, with 15 bases between. The CDR3 loop reads CASSRPGPQETQYF. The CDR3, as DNA: TGTGCCAGCAGTCGGCCGGGACCCCAGGAGACCCAGTACTTC. The variable domain in full, completed from reference TRBV2 and TRBJ2-5, reads EPEVTQTPSHQVTQMGQEVILRCVPISNHLYFYWYRQILGQKVEFLVSFYNNEISEKSEIFDDQFSVERPDGSNFTLKIRSTKLEDSAMYFCASSRPGPQETQYFGPGTRLLVL.

The chain carries TRBV7-2 and TRBJ2-2; a weak D match, TRBD2 (5 bases). V was cut by 6 bases and J by 3 bases, with 11 bases left in between. Germline V gene data show CDR1 as SGHTA and CDR2 as FQGNSA. The CDR3 covers 14 residues. This CDR3 is CASRMDLYTGELFF. In nucleotides, the CDR3 is TGTGCCAGCAGAATGGACTTATACACCGGGGAGCTGTTTTTT.

The J gene is TRBJ1-1, the V gene TRBV23-1; D not resolved. TRBV23-1 is marked as an open reading frame, function uncertain. The CDR3 loop spans 11 amino acids. Trimming pared 0 bases from V and 8 bases from J, leaving 4 bases between. CDR3 nucleotide sequence: TGCGCCAGCAGTCAATCGAGGGAAGCTTTCTTT. This encodes CASSQSREAFF.

Comment on this clone: The junction does not match germline at one end; this may be a read error. This chain joins TRBV12-3 or TRBV12-4 and TRBJ2-1; D gene unclear. CDR3 length: 11 amino acids. The CDR3 here is CASSQDKEQFF. CDR3 in DNA: TGTGCCAGCAGTCAAGACAAAGAGCAGTTCTTC.

CDR3 protein: CASSPTGLADEQYF. For the CDR3, the DNA is TGTGCCAGCAGCCCAACGGGACTAGCGGACGAGCAGTACTTC. The genes are TRBV9 and TRBJ2-7; the match to TRBD2 covers 11 bases. Trimming cost V 4 bases and J 5 bases; bases outside gene matches: 5. This CDR3 has 14 amino acids. Germline V CDR1 and CDR2: SGDLS, YYNGEE.

The chain employs TRBV11-2 and TRBJ2-5; tentative D call: TRBD2 (5 bases). The V end lost 5 bases, the J end lost 1 base, and 17 bases lay between the germline ends. Germline CDR1 SGHAT, CDR2 FQNNGV. The CDR3 consists of 16 residues. CDR3: CASSVGSPRGQETQYF. CDR3 nucleotides: TGTGCCAGCAGCGTGGGGAGTCCCCGCGGCCAAGAGACCCAGTACTTC.

This clone was seen just once. The J gene is TRBJ2-7, the V gene TRBV6-2 or TRBV6-3; possibly TRBD2 for D (7 bases). V shed 5 bases and J shed 7 bases, with 21 bases lying between them. Looked up from germline, CDR1 is MNHEY and CDR2 is SVGEGT. CDR3 length equals 15 residues. CDR3 nucleotides: TGTGCCAGCAGTAACTTCCTGGCGGGGGCCTGGGAGCAGTACTTC. It is translated as CASSNFLAGAWEQYF.

V is TRBV20-1 and J is TRBJ1-2; D possibly corresponds to TRBD1 (5 bases). The length of the CDR3 is 15 residues. From germline, CDR1 is DFQATT and CDR2 SNEGSKA (reference sequence). Trimming took off 3 bases at V and 0 bases at J, with 14 bases between the two ends. Written as DNA, the CDR3 is TGCAGTGCTAGTTCCCAGACAGCCGCTAACTATGGCTACACCTTC. Translation gives CSASSQTAANYGYTF.

This chain joins TRBV28 and TRBJ2-6, with D hard to call. This CDR3 region has 15 residues. Between the trimmed V and J ends, which lost 3 bases and 1 base, there was a span of 7 bases. Germline-derived CDR1 and CDR2 are MDHEN and SYDVKM. This CDR3 reads CASSLLWSGANVLTF. The CDR3 coding sequence is TGTGCCAGCAGTTTGTTGTGGTCTGGGGCCAACGTCCTGACTTTC.

This chain joins TRBV18 and TRBJ1-3; D is unresolved. The germline CDR1 and CDR2 sequences are KGHSH and LQKENI. This CDR3 has 15 residues. Trimming left V 6 bases short and J 0 bases short, with 12 bases between. The CDR3 spells CASSPNLSSGNTIYF. For the CDR3, the DNA is TGTGCCAGCTCTCCTAACTTGAGCTCTGGAAACACCATATATTTT.

The DNA for the CDR3 is TGCAGCGTTAAAGGAGGTCCAGAGACCCAGTACTTC. It translates to CSVKGGPETQYF. The chain is built from TRBV29-1 and TRBJ2-5; a weak D match, TRBD2 (5 bases). Trimming removed 5 bases from V and 4 bases from J, with 11 bases in between. The V gene's germline CDR1 is SQVTM and CDR2 ANQGSEA. CDR3 length: 12 residues.

V gene TRBV27 combines with J gene TRBJ2-2; 7 bases fit TRBD1. The CDR3 covers 15 residues. V trimming: 8 bases; J trimming: 7 bases; junction bases outside the gene matches: 13. Germline V lookup: CDR1 MNHEY, CDR2 SMNVEV (reference sequence). In nucleotides, the CDR3 is TGTGCCAGCCACCAGAACAGGGGTGCGAACGGGGAGCTGTTTTTT. The encoded protein is CASHQNRGANGELFF.

The rearrangement links TRBV18 to TRBJ1-2; D ambiguous. The germline gives CDR1 KGHSH, CDR2 LQKENI. This CDR3 comprises 14 residues. V lost 3 bases, J lost 0 bases, and 8 bases lay in between. As DNA, the CDR3 is TGTGCCAGCTCACCGACTGATACTAACTATGGCTACACCTTC. Residues: CASSPTDTNYGYTF.

This chain links TRBV7-3 with TRBJ2-5; D is perhaps TRBD1 (5 bases). The germline V gene encodes CDR1 SGHTA and CDR2 FQGTGA. V lost 3 bases and J lost 7, with 15 bases in between. The CDR3 runs 14 residues. The CDR3 spells CASSFLQAWGTQYF. DNA of the CDR3: TGTGCCAGCAGCTTCCTACAGGCCTGGGGGACCCAGTACTTC.

V usage is TRBV11-1 and J usage is TRBJ2-7; 8 nucleotides agree with TRBD1. Germline V gene lookup returns CDR1 SGHAT and CDR2 FQDESV (reference sequence). V trimming: 4 bases; J trimming: 9 bases; junction bases outside the gene matches: 8. This CDR3 is 13 amino acids long. CDR3 loop: CASSWVGTGPQYF. The CDR3 DNA reads TGTGCCAGCAGCTGGGTAGGGACAGGACCGCAGTACTTC.

The rearrangement uses TRBV28 and TRBJ2-3; a weak D match, TRBD2 (5 bases). V was cut by 3 bases and J by 2 bases, with 24 bases left in between. CDR1 and CDR2 (germline): MDHEN, SYDVKM. This CDR3 is built from 19 residues. CDR3 nucleotide sequence: TGTGCCAGCAGTTTCGTTCGGCTAGCCGGGAAGATAAACACAGATACGCAGTATTTT. Its translation is CASSFVRLAGKINTDTQYF.

The chain is built from TRBV6-5 and TRBJ2-2; possible D gene TRBD2, 6 bases. Germline CDR1 is MNHEY and CDR2 is SVGAGI. The V and J ends lost 2 bases and 3 bases respectively, with 7 bases between them. The CDR3 sequence is 14 residues long. The CDR3 spells CASSYRRDTGELFF. DNA of the CDR3: TGTGCCAGCAGTTACCGGAGGGACACCGGGGAGCTGTTTTTT.

V gene TRBV5-1 combines with J gene TRBJ1-2, with D perhaps matching TRBD1 (6 bases). Between the trimmed V and J ends, which lost 1 base and 6 bases, there was a span of 16 bases. Germline-derived CDR1 and CDR2 are SGHRS and YFSETQ. The CDR3 is made up of 15 amino acids. CDR3 residues: CASSLPVGTNNGYTF. DNA of the CDR3: TGCGCCAGCAGCTTGCCTGTCGGGACAAATAATGGCTACACCTTC.

The gene calls are TRBV2 and TRBJ1-2, with a possible D match to TRBD1 (5 bases). Trimming removed 1 base at V and 6 bases at J, with 12 bases between. There are 14 residues in the CDR3. Germline V CDR1 and CDR2: SNHLY, FYNNEI. For the CDR3, the DNA is TGTGCCAGCAGTGAAGTAACAGGTATAGATGGCTACACCTTC. Amino acids: CASSEVTGIDGYTF. The full variable domain, with the rest looked up from reference TRBV2 and TRBJ1-2, is EPEVTQTPSHQVTQMGQEVILRCVPISNHLYFYWYRQILGQKVEFLVSFYNNEISEKSEIFDDQFSVERPDGSNFTLKIRSTKLEDSAMYFCASSEVTGIDGYTFGSGTRLTVV.

This clone appeared a single time. This chain joins TRBV15 and TRBJ1-5; D is ambiguous. Germline assignment: CDR1 LNHNV and CDR2 YYDKDF (reference sequence). Trimming took off 1 base at V and 0 bases at J, with 10 bases between the two ends. CDR3 length equals 16 residues. The CDR3 nucleotides read TGTGCCACCAGCAGAGTAAGAGGAGTTAGCAATCAGCCCCAGCATTTT. Amino acid sequence: CATSRVRGVSNQPQHF.

The DNA of the CDR3 is TGCGCCAGCAGCTCCCGGGACGGAGCTAATGAAAAACTGTTTTTT. Protein sequence: CASSSRDGANEKLFF. V gene TRBV5-1 combines with J gene TRBJ1-4; D may be TRBD1 (5 bases). Trimming stripped 3 bases from V and 3 bases from J, with 12 bases between. Germline V gives CDR1 SGHRS, CDR2 YFSETQ. The CDR3 covers 15 residues. The full variable domain, in which reference TRBV5-1 and TRBJ1-4 provide the parts outside the CDR3, is KAGVTQTPRYLIKTRGQQVTLSCSPISGHRSVSWYQQTPGQGLQFLFEYFSETQRNKGNFPGRFSGRQFSNSRSEMNVSTLELGDSALYLCASSSRDGANEKLFFGSGTQLSVL.

The chain links TRBV9 to TRBJ2-3; possible D gene TRBD1, 7 bases. CDR1 SGDLS and CDR2 YYNGEE come from the germline V gene. The ends were cut back, 5 bases at V and 5 bases at J, with 12 bases in the middle. This CDR3 has 13 amino acids. This chain's CDR3 is CASRAGTEDTQYF. The CDR3 nucleotides read TGTGCCAGCAGGGCGGGGACAGAAGATACGCAGTATTTT.

This clone was picked up one time. The chain uses TRBV6-5 and TRBJ2-7, with 8 bases matching TRBD1. Germline V gene data show CDR1 as MNHEY and CDR2 as SVGAGI. The V segment lost 6 bases and the J segment 6 bases; nucleotides outside the gene matches: 10. This CDR3 is 14 amino acids long. In DNA form, the CDR3 reads TGTGCCAGCAGCCGCGGACAGGGTGGCGGCGAGCAGTACTTC. It translates to CASSRGQGGGEQYF.

Written as DNA, the CDR3 is TGCGCCAGCAGCCAAGAGTCGGTGAACACTGAAGCTTTCTTT. This codes for CASSQESVNTEAFF. The chain combines TRBV4-3 with TRBJ1-1; D gene uncertain. Germline V gives CDR1 LGHNA, CDR2 YSLEER. The CDR3 sequence is 14 residues long. V was shortened by 0 bases and J by 0 bases, with 5 bases between the two germline ends.

V and J are TRBV19 and TRBJ1-5, with TRBD1 identical over 8 bases. Germline V gene sequence: CDR1 LNHDA, CDR2 SQIVND (reference sequence). The CDR3 is 17 residues long. Unmatched junction bases numbered 8, after V lost 3 bases and J lost 1 base. The CDR3 nucleotides read TGTGCCAGTAGTATGTACCGGGACAGGATGAGCAATCAGCCCCAGCATTTT. This sequence encodes CASSMYRDRMSNQPQHF.

The gene calls are TRBV2 and TRBJ1-1; 8 nucleotides agree with TRBD1. V gave up 6 bases and J gave up 4 bases; unmatched junction bases: 10. Germline CDR1 SNHLY, CDR2 FYNNEI. This CDR3 is 15 amino acids long. CDR3 bases: TGTGCCAGCAGGGAACAGGGGGTTAAGGGCACTGAAGCTTTCTTT. It is translated as CASREQGVKGTEAFF. Drawing the rest from reference TRBV2 and TRBJ1-1, the complete variable domain is EPEVTQTPSHQVTQMGQEVILRCVPISNHLYFYWYRQILGQKVEFLVSFYNNEISEKSEIFDDQFSVERPDGSNFTLKIRSTKLEDSAMYFCASREQGVKGTEAFFGQGTRLTVV.

About this clone itself: In the same sample, other DNA sequences code for this CDR3. The chain has TRBV29-1 and TRBJ1-1; TRBD1 aligns across 7 bases. Unmatched junction bases numbered 3, after V lost 7 bases and J lost 1 base. The germline V gene has CDR1 SQVTM and CDR2 ANQGSEA. This CDR3 has 12 residues. The CDR3 nucleotides read TGCAGCGCAAGGACAGGGAACACTGAAGCTTTCTTT. This codes for CSARTGNTEAFF.

V gene TRBV7-8 combines with J gene TRBJ1-1, with 8 bases lining up with TRBD1. Germline trimming cut 8 bases from V and 0 bases from J; bases unmatched to any gene: 11. The germline V gene has CDR1 SGHVS and CDR2 FQNEAQ. The CDR3 loop spans 16 amino acids. The CDR3 nucleotides read TGTGCCAGCTCGTCTCAGGGGGCTGGGGTGAACACTGAAGCTTTCTTT. It is translated as CASSSQGAGVNTEAFF. Combining the CDR3 with reference TRBV7-8 and TRBJ1-1 gives the whole variable domain GAGVSQSPRYKVAKRGQDVALRCDPISGHVSLFWYQQALGQGPEFLTYFQNEAQLDKSGLPSDRFFAERPEGSVSTLKIQRTQQEDSAVYLCASSSQGAGVNTEAFFGQGTRLTVV.